These T cell receptor beta chains were read from a single sample in a study of T cell changes during pregnancy in multiple sclerosis. Data came from immunoSEQ multiplex PCR; TCRdb stores just in-frame clones and leaves some out. This table holds around 40,000 clones, 90% to 95% found once. Sequencing was performed on CD8+ T cells from peripheral blood mononuclear cells, taken in the third trimester of pregnancy. These receptor sequences come from a female donor with multiple sclerosis, enrolled in a pregnancy study. CDR3s leave out the opening cysteine and the closing phenylalanine or tryptophan.

v_gene	j_gene	CDR3aa
TRBV29-1	TRBJ2-7	SVLAAGTGGYEQY
TRBV7-9	TRBJ1-4	ASRSEITNEKLF
TRBV6-4	TRBJ2-3	ASSETGGSTDTQY
TRBV21-1	TRBJ2-7	ASSIQYRGGDSYEQY
TRBV7-7	TRBJ1-4	ASSNRDRVATNEKLF
TRBV13	TRBJ2-7	ASTGSGGIDEQY
TRBV5-3	TRBJ1-5	ARSGNRVSQH
TRBV4-1	TRBJ2-7	ASSPIPISGGSSYEQY
TRBV11-2	TRBJ1-5	ASSLADSNQPQH
TRBV6-1	TRBJ2-7	ASSGLPGQGHYEQY
TRBV6-5	TRBJ1-1	ASSGRGSTEAF
TRBV28	TRBJ2-3	ASSFPSGGGPSTDTQY
TRBV4-1	TRBJ1-1	ASSQGGTPYLNTEAF
TRBV7-9	TRBJ1-2	ASSLGANPNYGYT
TRBV7-3	TRBJ2-3	ASSWTDRHTDTQY
TRBV7-7	TRBJ2-7	ASSLREGVPPHEQY
TRBV27	TRBJ2-3	ASSASGGEVADTQY
TRBV7-9	TRBJ1-5	ASSRGTGGNQPQH
TRBV9	TRBJ1-1	ASSVGDTLNTEAF
TRBV29-1	TRBJ1-2	SVPTGGGYT
TRBV6-1	TRBJ2-3	ASSGLAGPDTQY
TRBV27	TRBJ2-7	ASSPAWDSYSYEQY
TRBV6-4	TRBJ2-5	ASSEGTSGGQETQY
TRBV30	TRBJ2-7	AWNPTRTSGGLYEQY
TRBV7-9	TRBJ1-3	ASSSFWDRGRREGNTIY
TRBV19	TRBJ2-2	ASSIDNPWTVNTGELF
TRBV7-9	TRBJ2-5	ASSSPDNYQETQY
TRBV27	TRBJ2-1	ASSLSYVGGDEEF
TRBV5-6	TRBJ1-1	ASSFPTVGTEAF
TRBV7-8	TRBJ2-1	ASSLSVGWTSGGFNEQF
TRBV5-1	TRBJ2-5	ASSLELAVTQY
TRBV19	TRBJ2-2	ASSKAFGQGDTGELF